These T cell receptor beta chains were read from a single sample in a study of response to subunit inactivated influenza vaccine. TCRdb passed the RT-PCR reads through MiXCR, listing each CDR3 protein once. The sample lists a few hundred thousand distinct CDR3 sequences; about a fifth were seen once. The sample was PBMCs from blood, taken 21 months after vaccination. The source of these receptors is a man between 50 and 75 years old who received an inactivated influenza vaccine. Each CDR3 is given with its conserved first and last residue. A D gene is named only where the DNA matches it firmly. The listing skips clone size in some rows; elsewhere it reads once, few, many or a size class.

v_gene: TRBV6-2/TRBV6-3
d_gene: NA
j_gene: TRBJ1-5
abundance: NA
CDR3nt: TGTGCCAGCAGTTTTGGAGGGGGAAGGAATCAGCCCCAGCATTTT
CDR3aa: CASSFGGGRNQPQHF

v_gene: TRBV15
d_gene: TRBD1
j_gene: TRBJ1-1
abundance: NA
CDR3nt: TGTGCCATCTCGACAGGGGTCGAGATGAACACTGAAGCTTTCTTT
CDR3aa: CAISTGVEMNTEAFF

v_gene: TRBV28
d_gene: NA
j_gene: TRBJ1-5
abundance: few
CDR3nt: TGTGCCAGCAGCTCACCCACACTGGCTAGCAATCAGCCCCAGCATTTT
CDR3aa: CASSSPTLASNQPQHF

v_gene: TRBV29-1
d_gene: NA
j_gene: TRBJ2-7
abundance: few
CDR3nt: TGCAGCGTTGATGGGCTAGCCGGAGGCGTGCAGTACTTC
CDR3aa: CSVDGLAGGVQYF

v_gene: TRBV19
d_gene: TRBD1
j_gene: TRBJ2-1
abundance: NA
CDR3nt: TGTGCCAGTAGTAGCCCGGGACAGGGGATCCATGAGCAGTTCTTC
CDR3aa: CASSSPGQGIHEQFF

v_gene: TRBV20-1
d_gene: NA
j_gene: TRBJ2-1
abundance: few
CDR3nt: TGCAGTGCTAGGTTTTTCAGGGCGGAGGGCGATGAGCAGTTCTTC
CDR3aa: CSARFFRAEGDEQFF

v_gene: TRBV6-6
d_gene: NA
j_gene: TRBJ1-4
abundance: many
CDR3nt: TGTGCCAGCAGTTTCACGGGGGAAAAACTGTTTTTT
CDR3aa: CASSFTGEKLFF

v_gene: TRBV29-1
d_gene: TRBD2
j_gene: TRBJ2-3
abundance: NA
CDR3nt: TGCAGCGTCGCGGGGGGTTCAGATACGCAGTATTTT
CDR3aa: CSVAGGSDTQYF

v_gene: TRBV20-1
d_gene: TRBD2
j_gene: TRBJ2-3
abundance: NA
CDR3nt: TGCAGTTGCCCCCTAGCGGGGGCCACTAGCACAGATACGCAGTATTTT
CDR3aa: CSCPLAGATSTDTQYF

v_gene: TRBV4-3
d_gene: TRBD2
j_gene: TRBJ2-1
abundance: few
CDR3nt: TGCGCCAGCAGCCAAGAAACTAGCGGGGTATATGAGCAGTTCTTC
CDR3aa: CASSQETSGVYEQFF

v_gene: TRBV14
d_gene: TRBD1
j_gene: TRBJ2-5
abundance: NA
CDR3nt: TGTGCCAGCAGCCCGTTGACAGGGGGGGAGACCCAGTACTTC
CDR3aa: CASSPLTGGETQYF

v_gene: TRBV4-3
d_gene: NA
j_gene: TRBJ2-6
abundance: NA
CDR3nt: TGCGCCAGCAGCCAAGATCCGCGAGGGTTCGTCCTGACTTTC
CDR3aa: CASSQDPRGFVLTF

v_gene: TRBV20-1
d_gene: NA
j_gene: TRBJ1-5
abundance: NA
CDR3nt: TGCAGTGCCCGTGGGCCCACACGGATTCAGCCCCAGCATTTT
CDR3aa: CSARGPTRIQPQHF